This TCR beta chain was sequenced for a study of blood T cell repertoires in COVID-19. The trim removed 4 bases at V and 8 bases at J, leaving 3 bases unmatched. CDR1 is ENHRY, CDR2 SYGVKD, per germline. The CDR3 length is 15 residues. This clone was counted only a few times. Measured with immunoSEQ multiplex PCR; TCRdb has only the in-frame clones, and not every one. Counted here are under 200,000 clones, about 90% occurring once; the ten biggest clones make up roughly 2.6%. The sample comprised peripheral blood. This TCR was recovered from a man in his forties with active or convalescent COVID-19. V and J are TRBV10-3 and TRBJ1-6; 12 nucleotides align to TRBD1. The CDR3 here is CAISGDRGPDSPLHF. The CDR3 DNA follows: TGTGCCATCAGTGGGGACAGGGGGCCCGATTCACCCCTCCACTTT.